Following are 22 T cell receptor beta chains from one sample sequenced in a study (dated by TCRdb to the mid-2010s). The library was generated by 5' RACE. The instrument given in TCRdb is Illumina MiSeq. In TCRdb, the public reads were trimmed at Q25 with fastp and aligned with MiXCR, with productive beta chains retained. Records with the same CDR3 protein are collapsed into one entry carrying the most frequent genes and DNA. Recorded for this sample are nearly 55,000 distinct CDR3 sequences; around 25% of them occurred a single time. Approximately 3.3% of the sample goes to the ten largest clones. Specimen: tumor-infiltrating naive CD4+ T cells sorted from the breast tumor. The cell subset or site label corresponds to: naive CD4+ T cells, CD4+CD45RA+CD25-. The receptors stem from a female donor with breast cancer.

In its sample, this clonotype was seen a few times. V usage is TRBV5-1 and J usage is TRBJ2-1, with 14 bases identical to TRBD2. Unmatched junction bases numbered 15, after V lost 4 bases and J lost 6 bases. The CDR3 is made up of 19 amino acids. Per the germline V gene, CDR1 is SGHRS and CDR2 is YFSETQ. As DNA, the CDR3 is TGCGCCAGCAGCCCCACATCCGGGACTAGCGGGAGAGTTGGCAATGAGCAGTTCTTC. Protein: CASSPTSGTSGRVGNEQFF.

This clonotype was counted between two and nine times. The V and J genes are TRBV5-1 and TRBJ2-1; TRBD1 is a possible D gene (5 bases). The length of the CDR3 is 14 residues. V was clipped by 0 bases and J by 8 bases, with 12 bases between them. Germline loops: CDR1 SGHRS, CDR2 YFSETQ. The CDR3 bases are TGCGCCAGCAGCTTGGTTACAGGCGTGGATGAGCAGTTCTTC. This encodes CASSLVTGVDEQFF.

This clonotype was seen only a few times. An end of the junction does not agree with germline; a read error may underlie this. The gene calls are TRBV5-1 and TRBJ1-1; D gene unclear. Germline assignment: CDR1 SGHRS and CDR2 YFSETQ. CDR3 length equals 13 residues. CDR3 DNA sequence: TGCGCCAGCAGCTTGGAAGGGAGGGCTGAAGCTTGCTTT. Translating it yields CASSLEGRAEACF.

The V call is TRBV29-1, the J call TRBJ2-1; 11 bases align to TRBD2. Germline CDR1 reads SQVTM; CDR2 reads ANQGSEA. The CDR3 loop spans 12 amino acids. For the CDR3, the DNA is TGCATCGGGACTAGCGGTTACAATGAGCAGTTCTTC. It specifies CIGTSGYNEQFF.

The chain joins TRBV12-3 or TRBV12-4 to TRBJ1-2; TRBD1 aligns across 8 bases. The CDR3 sequence is 14 residues long. Germline trimming cut 2 bases from V and 7 bases from J; bases unmatched to any gene: 6. The CDR3 sequence is CASSLQDRALGYTF. The CDR3 region has the DNA TGTGCCAGCAGTTTACAGGACAGGGCGCTTGGCTACACCTTC.

The chain is built from TRBV3-1 and TRBJ1-1; D ambiguous. The CDR3 totals 13 residues. CDR1 LGHDT and CDR2 YNNKEL come from the germline V gene (reference sequence). V shed 2 bases and J shed 4 bases, with 8 bases lying between them. CDR3 protein: CASSQSMLTEAFF. CDR3 in DNA: TGTGCCAGCAGCCAATCAATGCTCACTGAAGCTTTCTTT.

The rearrangement links TRBV6-1 to TRBJ2-1; D call uncertain. The V gene lost 0 bases and the J gene lost 6 bases, with 9 bases spanning the gap. This CDR3 region has 14 residues. Germline V CDR1 and CDR2: MNHNS, SASEGT. CDR3 sequence reads: CASSEALMGNEQFF. CDR3 sequence (DNA): TGTGCCAGCAGTGAAGCGCTTATGGGCAATGAGCAGTTCTTC.

The sample holds many counts of this clonotype. The chain carries TRBV20-1 and TRBJ2-1; D gene ambiguous. With 5 bases removed from V and 6 bases from J, the gap between germline ends came to 8 bases. This CDR3 is 11 amino acids long. Germline CDR1 reads DFQATT; CDR2 reads SNEGSKA (reference sequence). The CDR3 nucleotides are TGCAGTGCTCCAGACTTCAATGAGCAGTTCTTC. This translates into CSAPDFNEQFF.

The J gene is TRBJ2-3, the V gene TRBV12-3 or TRBV12-4; 7 nucleotides line up with TRBD2. The V segment lost 6 bases and the J segment 4 bases; nucleotides outside the gene matches: 13. The CDR3 is 16 residues long. The chain's CDR3 is CASSLIRIGRADTQYF. The CDR3 DNA follows: TGTGCCAGCAGCCTGATCAGGATAGGGAGGGCAGATACGCAGTATTTT.

This clonotype was seen only a few times. This chain connects TRBV11-2 to TRBJ1-6; D gene unclear. Germline values: CDR1 SGHAT, CDR2 FQNNGV. The ends were cut back, 1 base at V and 10 bases at J, with 14 bases in the middle. The CDR3 length is 15 residues. CDR3 coding DNA: TGTGCCAGCAGCTTAGGGAGGAGGACGGGGTCACCCCTCCACTTT. Residues: CASSLGRRTGSPLHF.

This chain uses TRBV12-3 or TRBV12-4 with TRBJ1-4, with TRBD1 as a possible D gene (5 bases). Trimming stripped 8 bases from V and 5 bases from J, with 12 bases between. The CDR3 sequence is 13 residues long. CDR3 sequence reads: CASGRTYNEKLFF. In DNA form, the CDR3 reads TGTGCCAGCGGAAGGACATACAATGAAAAACTGTTTTTT.

CDR3 DNA: TGTGCCAGCAGCCCCCAGGGGGGACCCTACGAGCAGTACTTC. Its translation is CASSPQGGPYEQYF. The chain couples TRBV7-2 to TRBJ2-7; tentative D call: TRBD1 (7 bases). The CDR3 is 14 residues long. V was cut by 5 bases and J by 2 bases, with 13 bases left in between. CDR1 is SGHTA, CDR2 FQGNSA, per germline.

This clonotype was counted only a few times. V and J are TRBV12-3 or TRBV12-4 and TRBJ2-5, with D tentatively TRBD1 (6 bases). V lost 6 bases, J lost 9 bases, and 17 bases lay in between. CDR3 size: 13 residues. CDR3 DNA: TGTGCCAGCAGGGCAACAGGGCTCTGGGCCCAGTACTTC. Residues: CASRATGLWAQYF.

J is TRBJ2-1 and V is TRBV10-2; perhaps TRBD2 as D (5 bases). This CDR3 spans 15 amino acids. CDR1 and CDR2 from the germline V gene are WSHSY and SAAADI. The germline V and J ends were trimmed by 8 bases and 5 bases, with 19 bases remaining between them. CDR3 loop: CASQVGVLQDNEQFF. For the CDR3, the DNA is TGCGCCAGCCAGGTCGGGGTACTTCAAGACAATGAGCAGTTCTTC.

This clonotype has more than one count but fewer than ten. The chain carries TRBV20-1 and TRBJ2-3; D not resolved. The length of the CDR3 is 15 residues. Per germline, CDR1 DFQATT and CDR2 SNEGSKA (reference sequence). Deletions cut 6 bases from V and 3 bases from J, with 19 bases between. The CDR3 loop reads CSAPQPARATDTQYF. For the CDR3, the DNA is TGCAGTGCCCCCCAACCGGCTCGAGCAACAGATACGCAGTATTTT.

This chain uses TRBV28 with TRBJ1-4; D gene uncertain. CDR1 is MDHEN, CDR2 SYDVKM, per germline. V lost 5 bases and J lost 7, with 8 bases in between. This CDR3 contains 12 residues. The DNA for the CDR3 is TGTGCCAGCAGTATCCTCTCTGAAAAACTGTTTTTT. Translation: CASSILSEKLFF.

A word on this clonotype: This may arise from a read error, as a much more abundant clone is one base away. V is TRBV5-3 and J is TRBJ2-3, with 11 bases matching TRBD2. TRBV5-3 is an ORF for which the function is uncertain. The CDR3 runs 22 residues. The CDR3 DNA follows: TGTGCCAGAAGCCGTGGCCCCTATAGCGGGAGGGCCCGGGCTAGGGGGACAGATACGCGGTATTTT. Encoded protein: CARSRGPYSGRARARGTDTRYF.

V gene TRBV5-1 combines with J gene TRBJ1-2; D is ambiguous. The CDR3 is 14 amino acids. The germline gives CDR1 SGHRS, CDR2 YFSETQ. V lost 4 bases, J lost 3 bases, and 13 bases lay in between. The CDR3 DNA is TGCGCCAGCAGCCCAGTTGAGGCCCACTATGGCTACACCTTC. Protein sequence: CASSPVEAHYGYTF.

In this sample, this clonotype turned up once. The chain has TRBV6-1 and TRBJ1-1; D is perhaps TRBD1 (6 bases). This CDR3 region has 14 residues. V was trimmed by 6 bases and J by 4 bases, leaving 15 bases between them. CDR1 MNHNS and CDR2 SASEGT come from the germline V gene. The CDR3 coding sequence is TGTGCCAGCAGCTACAGGGTTGAGGGCACTGAAGCTTTCTTT. Amino acid sequence: CASSYRVEGTEAFF.

This clonotype was counted only a few times. The CDR3 reads CASRGDGEKLFF. The DNA for the CDR3 is TGTGCCAGCAGAGGAGACGGTGAAAAACTGTTTTTT. The J gene is TRBJ1-4, the V gene TRBV28; D unresolved. The CDR3 contains 12 residues. The V gene's germline CDR1 is MDHEN and CDR2 SYDVKM. Trimming removed 6 bases at V and 7 bases at J, with 9 bases between.

V gene TRBV6-5 combines with J gene TRBJ2-7; TRBD1 might be the D (5 bases). From germline, CDR1 is MNHEY and CDR2 SVGAGI. With 7 bases removed from V and 5 bases from J, the gap between germline ends came to 24 bases. There are 16 residues in the CDR3. CDR3 nucleotides: TGTGCCAGCAATCCATTAAGACAGACTCCCGTTGACGAGCAGTACTTC. As protein: CASNPLRQTPVDEQYF.

This clonotype was seen at least ten times. The chain recombines TRBV20-1 with TRBJ2-1, with 10 bases identical to TRBD2. V trimming: 2 bases; J trimming: 5 bases; junction bases outside the gene matches: 6. Germline loops: CDR1 DFQATT, CDR2 SNEGSKA (reference sequence). This CDR3 has 15 residues. The CDR3, as DNA: TGCAGTGCTAGATACCCTAGCGGGAGAAACAATGAGCAGTTCTTC. Its protein is CSARYPSGRNNEQFF.